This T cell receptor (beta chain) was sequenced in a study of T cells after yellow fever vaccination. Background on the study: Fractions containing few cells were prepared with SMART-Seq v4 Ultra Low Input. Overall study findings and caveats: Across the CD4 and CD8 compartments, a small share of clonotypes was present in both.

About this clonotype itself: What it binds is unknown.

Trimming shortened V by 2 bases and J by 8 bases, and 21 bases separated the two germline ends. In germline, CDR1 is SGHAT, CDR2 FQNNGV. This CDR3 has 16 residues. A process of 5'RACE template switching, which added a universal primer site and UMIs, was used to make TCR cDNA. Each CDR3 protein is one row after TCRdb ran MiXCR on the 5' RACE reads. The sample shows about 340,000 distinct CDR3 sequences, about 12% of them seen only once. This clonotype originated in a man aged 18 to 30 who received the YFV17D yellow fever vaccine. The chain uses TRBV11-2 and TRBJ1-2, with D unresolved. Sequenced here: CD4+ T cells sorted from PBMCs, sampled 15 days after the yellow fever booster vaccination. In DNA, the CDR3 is TGTGCCAGCAGCTTATTTATTAAAGACCCAAAGGCAGGCTACACCTTC. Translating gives CASSLFIKDPKAGYTF.